These 18 T cell receptor beta chains originate from one sample sequenced in a study of beta chain features in type 1 diabetes. The study, taken as a whole, reports: People with Type 1 diabetes carried modestly yet significantly shorter TCRB CDR3s in all four CD4+ subsets.

Their cognate antigens are unknown. Every isolated RNA sample was fully reverse transcribed, so sequencing captured expressed TCRB transcripts. The method was immunoSEQ multiplex PCR; TCRdb's version includes in-frame clones alone and lacks a portion of them. The table records approximately 600,000 clones, over 10% of them present only once. Sample: naive CD4+ T cells from blood. Every receptor here comes from a man aged 25 to 45 with type 1 diabetes.

The chain links TRBV29-1 to TRBJ2-1; no reliable D call. Germline CDR1 and CDR2: SQVTM and ANQGSEA. Trimming stripped 4 bases from V and 7 bases from J, with 5 bases between. The CDR3 extends over 10 amino acids. The CDR3 DNA follows: TGCAGCGTTGTGGGTAATGAGCAGTTCTTC. Its protein product is CSVVGNEQFF.

The sample holds a few counts of this clone. The rearrangement links TRBV5-1 to TRBJ1-2; 10 nucleotides line up with TRBD1. The junction had 7 bases not matched to a gene; V was cut back by 3 bases and J by 5 bases. Per germline, CDR1 SGHRS and CDR2 YFSETQ. There are 15 residues in the CDR3. This CDR3 reads CASSSGQGRKYGYTF. The CDR3 bases are TGCGCCAGCAGCTCGGGACAGGGGAGGAAGTATGGCTACACCTTC.

This clone was counted only a few times. This chain joins TRBV11-3 and TRBJ1-6; D may be TRBD1 (5 bases). V shed 3 bases and J shed 9 bases, with 9 bases lying between them. The V gene's germline CDR1 is SGHNT and CDR2 YENEEA. This CDR3 spans 13 amino acids. DNA for the CDR3: TGTGCCAGCAGCTTCGGGACCTTTTCACCCCTCCACTTT. As protein: CASSFGTFSPLHF.

V is TRBV18 and J is TRBJ1-2; no firm D call. The CDR3 length is 13 residues. Trimming removed 4 bases at V and 4 bases at J, with 10 bases between. Germline CDR1 reads KGHSH; CDR2 reads LQKENI. The chain's CDR3 is CASSLDGPYGYTF. CDR3 in DNA: TGTGCCAGCTCACTGGACGGGCCCTATGGCTACACCTTC. Supplemented by reference TRBV18 and TRBJ1-2, the full variable domain reads NAGVMQNPRHLVRRRGQEARLRCSPMKGHSHVYWYRQLPEEGLKFMVYLQKENIIDESGMPKERFSAEFPKEGPSILRIQQVVRGDSAAYFCASSLDGPYGYTFGSGTRLTVV.

This clone turned up a few times. This sequence joins TRBV7-9 and TRBJ1-1; 12 bases match TRBD1. V trimming: 4 bases; J trimming: 3 bases; junction bases outside the gene matches: 9. The CDR3 has 17 amino acids. CDR1 is SEHNR, CDR2 FQNEAQ, per germline (reference sequence). CDR3 loop: CASSSPGTGGDDTEAFF. CDR3 coding DNA: TGTGCCAGCAGCTCCCCCGGGACAGGGGGCGACGACACTGAAGCTTTCTTT.

This clone was found a few times. J is TRBJ1-1 and V is TRBV7-3, with D possibly matching TRBD1 (5 bases). Germline V gene lookup returns CDR1 SGHTA and CDR2 FQGTGA. Trimming removed 5 bases at V and 0 bases at J, with 13 bases between. This CDR3 spans 15 amino acids. The CDR3 protein is CASSQAGTLNTEAFF. CDR3 coding DNA: TGTGCCAGCAGCCAAGCCGGGACGTTGAACACTGAAGCTTTCTTT.

The genes are TRBV18 and TRBJ2-6; D might be TRBD1 or TRBD2, each matching 5 bases. V dropped 8 bases and J dropped 0 bases, with 20 bases sitting between them. Per the germline V gene, CDR1 is KGHSH and CDR2 is LQKENI. This CDR3 comprises 18 residues. CDR3 sequence: CASQSLPGRSSGANVLTF. The CDR3 DNA follows: TGTGCCAGCCAAAGCCTTCCGGGACGGAGCTCTGGGGCCAACGTCCTGACTTTC.

The sample holds a few counts of this clone. This rearrangement joins TRBV7-2 to TRBJ1-6; D is ambiguous. The V gene's germline CDR1 is SGHTA and CDR2 FQGNSA. V gave up 5 bases and J gave up 5 bases, with 1 base separating them. The CDR3 consists of 11 residues. CDR3 sequence (DNA): TGTGCCAGCAGCCATAATTCACCCCTCCACTTT. It yields the protein CASSHNSPLHF.

This clone has only a few counts. The chain employs TRBV7-9 and TRBJ1-4; a weak D match, TRBD1 (5 bases). From germline, CDR1 is SEHNR and CDR2 FQNEAQ (reference sequence). The CDR3 has 13 amino acids. V dropped 4 bases and J dropped 5 bases, with 8 bases sitting between them. The CDR3 sequence is CASSYSGNEKLFF. In DNA form, the CDR3 reads TGTGCCAGCAGCTACTCAGGGAATGAAAAACTGTTTTTT. Supplemented by reference TRBV7-9 and TRBJ1-4, the full variable domain reads DTGVSQNPRHKITKRGQNVTFRCDPISEHNRLYWYRQTLGQGPEFLTYFQNEAQLEKSRLLSDRFSAERPKGSFSTLEIQRTEQGDSAMYLCASSYSGNEKLFFGSGTQLSVL.

This clone was seen a few times. V and J are TRBV7-2 and TRBJ2-7, with D maybe TRBD2 (5 bases). The V gene's germline CDR1 is SGHTA and CDR2 FQGNSA. Trimming stripped 0 bases from V and 2 bases from J, with 11 bases between. The CDR3 spans 15 residues. CDR3 sequence (DNA): TGTGCCAGCAGCTTAGCAAGCCAGGAGGCCTACGAGCAGTACTTC. This gives the protein CASSLASQEAYEQYF.

This clone was picked up a small number of times. The CDR3 spells CASSSGQYQPQHF. The CDR3 DNA sequence: TGTGCCAGCAGCTCCGGACAGTATCAGCCCCAGCATTTT. V gene TRBV7-2 combines with J gene TRBJ1-5; D perhaps matches TRBD1 (6 bases). Germline values: CDR1 SGHTA, CDR2 FQGNSA. This CDR3 has 13 amino acids. The germline V and J ends were trimmed by 4 bases and 5 bases, with 9 bases remaining between them.

The gene calls are TRBV30 and TRBJ1-2; D unresolved. Trimming cost V 0 bases and J 3 bases, with 8 bases left between them. The V gene's germline CDR1 is GTSNPN and CDR2 SVGIG (reference sequence). This CDR3 has 13 amino acids. CDR3 region: CAWSVGRDYGYTF. The CDR3 DNA follows: TGTGCCTGGAGTGTAGGCCGGGACTATGGCTACACCTTC.

This clone was detected only a few times. The CDR3 here is CAVTSGRSTGELFF. In DNA, the CDR3 is TGTGCCGTAACTAGCGGTCGGAGCACCGGGGAGCTGTTTTTT. The chain is built from TRBV10-3 and TRBJ2-2; TRBD2 aligns across 8 bases. The germline V gene has CDR1 ENHRY and CDR2 SYGVKD. The ends lost 11 bases at V and 4 bases at J; junction bases unmatched: 9. There are 14 residues in the CDR3.

This clone was counted a few times. The chain is built from TRBV7-2 and TRBJ2-4, with TRBD2 identical over 9 bases. Germline CDR1 SGHTA, CDR2 FQGNSA. The CDR3 has 15 amino acids. After removal of 1 base from V and 7 bases from J, the junction contained 5 bases not matched to a gene. In DNA, the CDR3 is TGTGCCAGCAGCTTAGATGGGACTAGCATGAACATTCAGTACTTC. It specifies CASSLDGTSMNIQYF.

The V gene is TRBV9, the J gene TRBJ2-5; D is undetermined. Germline V gene data show CDR1 as SGDLS and CDR2 as YYNGEE. With 4 bases removed from V and 5 bases from J, the gap between germline ends came to 18 bases. The CDR3 sequence is 15 residues long. Here the CDR3 DNA reads TGTGCCAGCAGCCCAACTATCAGGAAGATTGAGACCCAGTACTTC. It is translated as CASSPTIRKIETQYF.

The CDR3 reads CTSSQIQPQRGHKTYEQYF. The DNA for the CDR3 is TGCACCAGCAGCCAAATACAGCCTCAGAGGGGACACAAAACCTACGAGCAGTACTTC. The chain employs TRBV1 and TRBJ2-7; TRBD1 reflects the table's D call only, with no check against the DNA. TRBV1 constitutes a pseudogene. This CDR3 comprises 19 residues.

This clone appeared a few times. The gene calls are TRBV9 and TRBJ2-5, with TRBD1 matching over 9 bases. The CDR3 covers 17 residues. The junction had 9 bases not matched to a gene; V was cut back by 0 bases and J by 3 bases. Germline loops: CDR1 SGDLS, CDR2 YYNGEE. The chain's CDR3 is CASSVGPGQGLEETQYF. The CDR3 nucleotides are TGTGCCAGCAGCGTAGGCCCGGGACAGGGATTGGAAGAGACCCAGTACTTC.

This chain joins TRBV9 and TRBJ1-2, with unresolved D. The CDR3 runs to 14 residues. V was pared by 3 bases and J by 2 bases, with 11 bases between. Germline V gene sequence: CDR1 SGDLS, CDR2 YYNGEE. The CDR3 loop reads CASSARSGNYGYTF. Here the CDR3 DNA reads TGTGCCAGCAGCGCCCGTTCGGGCAACTATGGCTACACCTTC. Full variable domain (remainder filled in from reference TRBV9 and TRBJ1-2): DSGVTQTPKHLITATGQRVTLRCSPRSGDLSVYWYQQSLDQGLQFLIQYYNGEERAKGNILERFSAQQFPDLHSELNLSSLELGDSALYFCASSARSGNYGYTFGSGTRLTVV.